The next 30 T cell receptor beta chains were all read from a single sample in a study of blood T cell repertoires in COVID-19. This table comes from immunoSEQ multiplex PCR, and its TCRdb copy is limited to in-frame clones, with some not included. This table has approximately 480,000 clones, roughly 89% appearing once. Source material: peripheral blood. All receptors come from a man younger than 30 with COVID-19, enrolled during active disease.

The chain employs TRBV29-1 and TRBJ1-1; TRBD1 might be the D (6 bases). Germline values: CDR1 SQVTM, CDR2 ANQGSEA. Trimming took off 0 bases at V and 3 bases at J, with 14 bases between the two ends. The CDR3 totals 15 residues. This CDR3 is CSVEDSDSGDTEAFF. Here the CDR3 DNA reads TGCAGCGTTGAAGATTCGGACTCAGGGGACACTGAAGCTTTCTTT. Full variable domain (missing parts from reference TRBV29-1 and TRBJ1-1): SAVISQKPSRDICQRGTSLTIQCQVDSQVTMMFWYRQQPGQSLTLIATANQGSEATYESGFVIDKFPISRPNLTFSTLTVSNMSPEDSSIYLCSVEDSDSGDTEAFFGQGTRLTVV.

The chain combines TRBV20-1 with TRBJ1-4; 8 bases are a match to TRBD1. This CDR3 is built from 11 residues. After removal of 5 bases from V and 16 bases from J, the junction contained 9 bases not matched to a gene. Germline CDR1 DFQATT, CDR2 SNEGSKA (reference sequence). CDR3 sequence (DNA): TGCAGTGCTGTTAATACCGGGACAGGGTTTTTT. Translating it yields CSAVNTGTGFF.

V usage is TRBV19 and J usage is TRBJ1-5, with TRBD1 matching 9 bases. The CDR3 has 14 residues. Germline CDR1 LNHDA, CDR2 SQIVND (reference sequence). The J segment lost 7 bases and the V segment lost 5 bases, leaving 6 bases of the junction unmatched. The CDR3 nucleotides are TGTGCCAGTAGTGCTGGACAGGGGAGGCAGCCCCAGCATTTT. Translating it yields CASSAGQGRQPQHF.

CDR3 DNA: TGTGCCAGCAGCTTGTCATACAATGAGCAGTTCTTC. Residues: CASSLSYNEQFF. The chain uses TRBV5-6 and TRBJ2-1, with unresolved D. V was cut by 1 base and J by 4 bases, with 3 bases left in between. The length of the CDR3 is 12 residues. The V gene's germline CDR1 is SGHDT and CDR2 YYEEEE.

The chain has TRBV2 and TRBJ1-6; D is unclear. There are 14 residues in the CDR3. Trimming shortened V by 2 bases and J by 6 bases, and 8 bases separated the two germline ends. Germline V gives CDR1 SNHLY, CDR2 FYNNEI. The CDR3 protein is CASSERGSNSPLHF. As DNA, the CDR3 is TGTGCCAGCAGTGAACGTGGTAGTAATTCACCCCTCCACTTT.

This clone was seen only once. The chain recombines TRBV5-1 with TRBJ1-1, with 9 bases lining up with TRBD1. V shed 4 bases, J shed 0 bases, and the junction held 1 base outside the gene matches. This CDR3 spans 14 amino acids. The germline V gene encodes CDR1 SGHRS and CDR2 YFSETQ. CDR3 sequence reads: CASSHRGLNTEAFF. The CDR3 bases are TGCGCCAGCAGCCACAGGGGGCTGAACACTGAAGCTTTCTTT.

The J gene is TRBJ2-1, the V gene TRBV5-1; perhaps TRBD1 as D (5 bases). V was trimmed by 4 bases and J by 8 bases, leaving 19 bases between them. The V gene's germline CDR1 is SGHRS and CDR2 YFSETQ. CDR3 size: 15 residues. DNA of the CDR3: TGCGCCAGCAGCATAAACCGCAGGGAAAGCGATGAGCAGTTCTTC. As protein: CASSINRRESDEQFF.

Turning to this clone: Additional DNA sequences in this sample encode the identical CDR3. The V and J genes are TRBV5-8 and TRBJ2-5; D is uncertain. Germline CDR1 SGHTS, CDR2 YDEGEE. The CDR3 loop spans 12 amino acids. Trimming shortened V by 0 bases and J by 5 bases, and 5 bases separated the two germline ends. Here the CDR3 DNA reads TGTGCCAGCAGCTTGGCCGGTGAGACCCAGTACTTC. Its translation is CASSLAGETQYF.

The chain carries TRBV3-1 (or the pseudogene TRBV3-2) and TRBJ1-5, with 7 nucleotides matching TRBD1. The CDR3 has 14 amino acids. Trimming removed 6 bases from V and 3 bases from J; junction bases left unmatched: 5. Germline V lookup: CDR1 LGHDT, CDR2 YNNKEL (reference sequence). The CDR3 here is CASSLGQHNQPQHF. CDR3 nucleotide sequence: TGTGCCAGCAGTCTGGGACAGCACAATCAGCCCCAGCATTTT.

V gene TRBV7-3 combines with J gene TRBJ2-1; the match to TRBD2 covers 10 bases. Germline V gene sequence: CDR1 SGHTA, CDR2 FQGTGA. The ends lost 0 bases at V and 0 bases at J; junction bases unmatched: 2. The CDR3 is 17 amino acids. This CDR3 reads CASSLTASGSSYNEQFF. The DNA of the CDR3 is TGTGCCAGCAGCTTAACGGCTAGCGGGAGCTCCTACAATGAGCAGTTCTTC.

The V call is TRBV18, the J call TRBJ2-7; 9 nucleotides agree with TRBD2. V was clipped by 6 bases and J by 3 bases; unmatched bases: 6. The CDR3 runs 14 residues. CDR1 and CDR2 from the germline V gene are KGHSH and LQKENI. CDR3 DNA sequence: TGTGCCAGCTCTCTGCGGGGGGGTTACTACGAGCAGTACTTC. Amino acid sequence: CASSLRGGYYEQYF. The whole variable domain, remainder taken from reference TRBV18 and TRBJ2-7, is NAGVMQNPRHLVRRRGQEARLRCSPMKGHSHVYWYRQLPEEGLKFMVYLQKENIIDESGMPKERFSAEFPKEGPSILRIQQVVRGDSAAYFCASSLRGGYYEQYFGPGTRLTVT.

Of note for this clone: Other DNA variants within this sample encode the same CDR3. This chain joins TRBV25-1 and TRBJ2-7, with D maybe TRBD2 (6 bases). Trimming left V 6 bases short and J 3 bases short, with 9 bases between. This CDR3 contains 12 residues. Germline V lookup: CDR1 MGHDK, CDR2 SYGVNS. The CDR3: CASSGTGYEQYF. In DNA form, the CDR3 reads TGTGCCAGCAGCGGGACTGGCTACGAGCAGTACTTC.

The chain employs TRBV10-2 and TRBJ2-3, with D possibly TRBD2 on 7 matching bases. The CDR3 runs to 15 residues. Germline V lookup: CDR1 WSHSY, CDR2 SAAADI. With 10 bases removed from V and 3 bases from J, the gap between germline ends came to 20 bases. The CDR3 here is CATLPRGGATDTQYF. The DNA for the CDR3 is TGCGCCACCCTGCCTAGGGGGGGGGCAACAGATACGCAGTATTTT.

The chain has TRBV18 and TRBJ2-2; 8 bases map to TRBD2. CDR3 length: 16 residues. CDR1 is KGHSH and CDR2 is LQKENI in the germline V gene. After removal of 0 bases from V and 0 bases from J, the junction contained 0 bases not matched to a gene. CDR3 residues: CASSPPGGANTGELFF. The CDR3 bases are TGTGCCAGCTCACCACCCGGGGGGGCGAACACCGGGGAGCTGTTTTTT.

In this sample, this clone turned up once. This chain joins TRBV5-4 and TRBJ1-1; D gene unclear. This CDR3 spans 14 amino acids. Deletions cut 4 bases from V and 5 bases from J, with 15 bases between. Germline CDR1 SGHNT, CDR2 YYREEE (reference sequence). CDR3 coding DNA: TGTGCCAGCAGCCTGAAAACGGGGAGGACTGAAGCTTTCTTT. This encodes CASSLKTGRTEAFF.

CDR3 region: CASSFFRSSGNTIYF. The CDR3 region has the DNA TGTGCCAGCAGTTTCTTCCGGAGCTCTGGAAACACCATATATTTT. V gene TRBV28 combines with J gene TRBJ1-3, with D unresolved. Germline CDR1 MDHEN, CDR2 SYDVKM. V was shortened by 3 bases and J by 0 bases, with 9 bases between the two germline ends. The CDR3 spans 15 residues. Full variable domain (missing parts from reference TRBV28 and TRBJ1-3): DVKVTQSSRYLVKRTGEKVFLECVQDMDHENMFWYRQDPGLGLRLIYFSYDVKMKEKGDIPEGYSVSREKKERFSLILESASTNQTSMYLCASSFFRSSGNTIYFGEGSWLTVV.

V is TRBV2 and J is TRBJ2-3; 12 nucleotides agree with TRBD2. V lost 6 bases, J lost 3 bases, and 4 bases stayed unmatched. The CDR3 covers 15 residues. Per germline, CDR1 SNHLY and CDR2 FYNNEI. CDR3 sequence: CASRGLAGITDTQYF. DNA for the CDR3: TGTGCCAGCAGGGGACTAGCGGGTATAACAGATACGCAGTATTTT.

The rearrangement uses TRBV5-1 and TRBJ1-4, with 9 bases aligning to TRBD1. Germline values: CDR1 SGHRS, CDR2 YFSETQ. V shed 4 bases and J 7 bases; nucleotides not matched to a gene: 2. The CDR3 loop spans 13 amino acids. CDR3 DNA: TGCGCCAGCAGCCGGGACAGGGCTGAAAAACTGTTTTTT. The encoded protein is CASSRDRAEKLFF.

The chain has TRBV9 and TRBJ1-2; tentatively, D is TRBD1 (6 bases). The V end lost 2 bases, the J end lost 4 bases, and 15 bases lay between the germline ends. Germline V lookup: CDR1 SGDLS, CDR2 YYNGEE. This CDR3 is 15 amino acids long. Written as DNA, the CDR3 is TGTGCCAGCAGCGTCGACAGGAGATCCGGCTATGGCTACACCTTC. Its translation is CASSVDRRSGYGYTF.

The gene calls are TRBV25-1 and TRBJ1-2; 10 nucleotides match TRBD1. This CDR3 is 16 amino acids long. J was trimmed by 7 bases and V by 3 bases; bases with no gene match: 11. In germline, CDR1 is MGHDK, CDR2 SYGVNS. The CDR3 DNA sequence: TGTGCCAGCAGTGACCCGTTTCTCCGGGACAGGGGTGGCTACACCTTC. This codes for CASSDPFLRDRGGYTF.

The rearrangement uses TRBV5-8 and TRBJ2-3; D uncertain. This CDR3 is built from 17 residues. CDR1 is SGHTS and CDR2 is YDEGEE in the germline V gene. V lost 0 bases, J lost 4 bases, and 18 bases lay in between. For the CDR3, the DNA is TGTGCCAGCAGCTTGGGTGCCCTTCCCTCCGGGTCAGATACGCAGTATTTT. Its translation: CASSLGALPSGSDTQYF.

The V and J genes are TRBV5-1 and TRBJ2-7, with 12 bases fitting TRBD2. V lost 3 bases to trimming and J lost 4 bases; unmatched junction nucleotides: 5. Looked up from germline, CDR1 is SGHRS and CDR2 is YFSETQ. The CDR3 extends over 15 amino acids. CDR3 region: CASSWASGGEYEQYF. CDR3 sequence (DNA): TGCGCCAGCAGCTGGGCTAGCGGGGGGGAATACGAGCAGTACTTC.

This chain links TRBV6-5 with TRBJ1-1, with 8 bases fitting TRBD1. The CDR3 covers 13 residues. V dropped 7 bases and J dropped 1; count of bases not matched to a gene: 2. Per the germline V gene, CDR1 is MNHEY and CDR2 is SVGAGI. The CDR3 sequence is CASKGTGNTEAFF. CDR3 coding DNA: TGTGCCAGCAAGGGGACAGGGAACACTGAAGCTTTCTTT.

CDR3 nucleotides: TGTGCCAGCAGTTACGACAGGGGGCGGACTGAAGCTTTCTTT. Its protein product is CASSYDRGRTEAFF. The chain has TRBV6-5 and TRBJ1-1; the match to TRBD1 covers 10 bases. The CDR3 sequence is 14 residues long. Germline V gene sequence: CDR1 MNHEY, CDR2 SVGAGI. V lost 2 bases, J lost 5 bases, and 2 bases stayed unmatched.

This chain uses TRBV19 with TRBJ2-7; possible D gene TRBD2, 6 bases. From germline, CDR1 is LNHDA and CDR2 SQIVND (reference sequence). This CDR3 is built from 12 residues. V lost 5 bases to trimming and J lost 7 bases, with 12 bases between them. The CDR3 is CASSLRGGEQYF. The CDR3 nucleotides are TGTGCCAGTAGTTTGAGGGGAGGTGAGCAGTACTTC.

The chain uses TRBV6-6 and TRBJ1-1, with 7 bases aligning to TRBD1. CDR3 size: 15 residues. Germline-derived CDR1 and CDR2 are MNHNY and SVGAGI (reference sequence). V lost 6 bases to trimming and J lost 2 bases; unmatched junction nucleotides: 9. The CDR3 loop reads CASSQQGRYNTEAFF. CDR3 nucleotides: TGTGCCAGCAGCCAACAGGGGCGATACAACACTGAAGCTTTCTTT.

The chain employs TRBV6-6 and TRBJ1-2; possibly TRBD1 for D (5 bases). Germline V gives CDR1 MNHNY, CDR2 SVGAGI (reference sequence). V was cut by 3 bases and J by 8 bases, with 16 bases left in between. The CDR3 runs to 14 residues. The CDR3 here is CASSYSGPLRGYTF. As DNA, the CDR3 is TGTGCCAGCAGTTATTCAGGGCCCCTTCGGGGCTACACCTTC.

The V call is TRBV15, the J call TRBJ2-1, with D maybe TRBD1 (6 bases). V lost 2 bases to trimming and J lost 2 bases, with 10 bases between them. In germline, CDR1 is LNHNV, CDR2 YYDKDF (reference sequence). This CDR3 contains 15 residues. CDR3: CATSRSGTTYNEQFF. CDR3 in DNA: TGTGCCACCAGCAGATCCGGGACAACCTACAATGAGCAGTTCTTC. Using reference TRBV15 and TRBJ2-1 for the parts outside the CDR3, the full variable domain is DAMVIQNPRYQVTQFGKPVTLSCSQTLNHNVMYWYQQKSSQAPKLLFHYYDKDFNNEADTPDNFQSRRPNTSFCFLDIRSPGLGDTAMYLCATSRSGTTYNEQFFGPGTRLTVL.

The chain links TRBV19 to TRBJ2-2; D gene ambiguous. Germline CDR1 reads LNHDA; CDR2 reads SQIVND (reference sequence). This CDR3 region has 16 residues. V was shortened by 5 bases and J by 3 bases, with 16 bases between the two germline ends. The CDR3 region is CASSERRPIDTGELFF. As DNA, the CDR3 is TGTGCCAGTAGTGAGAGGCGGCCTATAGACACCGGGGAGCTGTTTTTT.

The V call is TRBV7-9, the J call TRBJ1-2, with D tentatively TRBD1 (6 bases). Germline V gene lookup returns CDR1 SEHNR and CDR2 FQNEAQ (reference sequence). The CDR3 extends over 19 amino acids. Trimming left V 6 bases short and J 3 bases short, with 29 bases between. CDR3 region: CASRLRLGASADQYYGYTF. The CDR3 nucleotides read TGTGCCAGCAGATTAAGGCTGGGGGCTTCTGCAGACCAGTACTATGGCTACACCTTC.